This T cell receptor beta chain was sequenced in a study of CD4 T cells in relation to SARS-CoV-2 and coronaviruses. The protocol was immunoSEQ multiplex PCR, while the TCRdb copy is restricted to in-frame clones and leaves out a portion. The sample records 50,000 to 65,000 clones, about 92% being singletons. Material: naive CD4+ T cells from PBMCs. Subset indicated: naive CD4+ T cells isolated by negative enrichment. The source of this sequence is an adult with COVID-19.

In DNA, the CDR3 is TGTGCCAGCAGCTTGTTAGGGGGGGCGAGCTACAATGAGCAGTTCTTC. Translating gives CASSLLGGASYNEQFF. The genes are TRBV5-5 and TRBJ2-1; maybe TRBD2 (7 bases). The V gene's germline CDR1 is SGHKS and CDR2 YYEKEE (reference sequence). The CDR3 loop spans 16 amino acids. V shed 1 base and J shed 3 bases, with 14 bases lying between them.